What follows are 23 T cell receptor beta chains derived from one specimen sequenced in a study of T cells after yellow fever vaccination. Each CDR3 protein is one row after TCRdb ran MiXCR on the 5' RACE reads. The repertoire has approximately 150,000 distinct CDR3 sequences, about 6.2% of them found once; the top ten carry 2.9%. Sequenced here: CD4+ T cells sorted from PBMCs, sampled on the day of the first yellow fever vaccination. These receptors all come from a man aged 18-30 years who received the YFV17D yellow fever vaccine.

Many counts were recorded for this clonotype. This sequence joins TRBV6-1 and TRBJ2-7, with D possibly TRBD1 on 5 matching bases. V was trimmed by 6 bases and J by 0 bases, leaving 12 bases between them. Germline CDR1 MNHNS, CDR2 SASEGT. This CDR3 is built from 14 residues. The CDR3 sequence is CASRVTTASYEQYV. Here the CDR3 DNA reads TGTGCCAGCAGGGTAACGACAGCCTCCTACGAGCAGTACGTC.

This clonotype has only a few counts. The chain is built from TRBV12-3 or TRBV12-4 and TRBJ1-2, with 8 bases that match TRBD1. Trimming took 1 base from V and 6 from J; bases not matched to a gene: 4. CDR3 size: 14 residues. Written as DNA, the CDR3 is TGTGCCAGCAGTTTAGGCAGGGGGCGGCATGGCTACACCTTC. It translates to CASSLGRGRHGYTF.

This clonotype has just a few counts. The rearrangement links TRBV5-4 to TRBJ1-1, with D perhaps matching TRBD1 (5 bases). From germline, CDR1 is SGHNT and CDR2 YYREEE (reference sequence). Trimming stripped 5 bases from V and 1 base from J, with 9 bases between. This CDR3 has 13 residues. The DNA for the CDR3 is TGTGCCAGCAGATGGGACTGGAACACTGAAGCTTTCTTT. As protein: CASRWDWNTEAFF.

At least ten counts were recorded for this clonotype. CDR3 in amino acids: CSAPRGSGVRETQYF. For the CDR3, the DNA is TGCAGTGCTCCCCGTGGTAGCGGGGTAAGGGAGACCCAGTACTTC. The chain joins TRBV20-1 to TRBJ2-5, with 8 bases identical to TRBD2. CDR1 is DFQATT and CDR2 is SNEGSKA in the germline V gene (reference sequence). After removal of 5 bases from V and 5 bases from J, the junction contained 13 bases not matched to a gene. The CDR3 extends over 15 amino acids.

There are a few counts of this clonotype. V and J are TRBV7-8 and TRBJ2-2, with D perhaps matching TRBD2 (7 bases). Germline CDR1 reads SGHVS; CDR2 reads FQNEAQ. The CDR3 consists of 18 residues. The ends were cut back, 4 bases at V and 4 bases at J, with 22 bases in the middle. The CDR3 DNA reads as TGTGCCAGCAGCTGGCCATTGGGGGGGGGCGCCGCCACCGGGGAGCTGTTTTTT. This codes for CASSWPLGGGAATGELFF.

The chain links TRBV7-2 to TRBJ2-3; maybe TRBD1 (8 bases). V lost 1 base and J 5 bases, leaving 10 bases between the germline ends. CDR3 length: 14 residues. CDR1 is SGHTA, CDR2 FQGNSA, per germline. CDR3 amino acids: CASSLDRGGDTQYF. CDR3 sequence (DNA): TGTGCCAGCAGCTTAGACAGGGGGGGAGATACGCAGTATTTT.

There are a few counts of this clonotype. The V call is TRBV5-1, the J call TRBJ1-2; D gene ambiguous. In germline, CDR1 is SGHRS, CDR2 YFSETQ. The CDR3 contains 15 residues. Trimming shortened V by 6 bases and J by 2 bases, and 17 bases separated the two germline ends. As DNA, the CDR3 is TGCGCCAGCAAGACTGTCTCGGCAGTAAACTATGGCTACACCTTC. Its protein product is CASKTVSAVNYGYTF.

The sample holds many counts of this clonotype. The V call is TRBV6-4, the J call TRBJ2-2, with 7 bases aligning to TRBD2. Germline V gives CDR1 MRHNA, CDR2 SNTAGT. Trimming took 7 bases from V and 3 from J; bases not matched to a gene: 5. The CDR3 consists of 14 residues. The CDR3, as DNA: TGTGCCAGCAAGGCTAGCGGAGACACCGGGGAGCTGTTTTTT. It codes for CASKASGDTGELFF.

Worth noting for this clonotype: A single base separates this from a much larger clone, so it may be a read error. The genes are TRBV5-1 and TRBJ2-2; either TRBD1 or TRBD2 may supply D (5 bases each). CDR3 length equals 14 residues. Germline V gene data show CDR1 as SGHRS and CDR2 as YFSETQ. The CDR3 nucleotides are TGCGCCAGGAGCTTGCCCTGGGACGCCGGGGAGCTGTTTTTT. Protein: CARSLPWDAGELFF.

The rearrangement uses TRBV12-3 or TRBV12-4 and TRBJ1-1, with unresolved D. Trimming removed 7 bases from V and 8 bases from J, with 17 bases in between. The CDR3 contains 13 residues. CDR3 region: CASTGTGPSEAFF. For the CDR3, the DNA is TGTGCCAGCACCGGAACGGGCCCTTCAGAAGCTTTCTTT.

CDR3 nucleotides: TGTGCCAGCAGTGAAGTAGGCACCTCCTCCGCCGAGCAGTACGTC. Protein sequence: CASSEVGTSSAEQYV. The chain uses TRBV6-1 and TRBJ2-7; D remains ambiguous. The CDR3 is 15 residues long. V lost 1 base and J 6 bases, leaving 16 bases between the germline ends. The germline CDR1 and CDR2 sequences are MNHNS and SASEGT.

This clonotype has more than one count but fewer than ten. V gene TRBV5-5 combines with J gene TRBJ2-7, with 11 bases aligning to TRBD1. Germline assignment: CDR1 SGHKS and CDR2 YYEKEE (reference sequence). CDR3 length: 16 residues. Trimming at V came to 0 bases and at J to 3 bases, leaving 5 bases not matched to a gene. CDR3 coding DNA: TGTGCCAGCAGCTTGGATGCCGGGACAGGGGGCTACGAGCAGTACTTC. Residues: CASSLDAGTGGYEQYF.

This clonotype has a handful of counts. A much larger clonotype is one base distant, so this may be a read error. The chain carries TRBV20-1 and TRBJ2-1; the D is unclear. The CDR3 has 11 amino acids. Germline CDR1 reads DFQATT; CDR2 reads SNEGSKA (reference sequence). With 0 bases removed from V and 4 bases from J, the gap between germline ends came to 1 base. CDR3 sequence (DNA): TGCAGTGCTAGAGATTACAATGAGCAGTTCTTC. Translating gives CSARDYNEQFF.

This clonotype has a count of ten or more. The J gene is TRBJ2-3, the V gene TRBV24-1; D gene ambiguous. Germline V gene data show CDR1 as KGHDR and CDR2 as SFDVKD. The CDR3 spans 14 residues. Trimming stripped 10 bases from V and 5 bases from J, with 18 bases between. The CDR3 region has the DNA TGTGCCACTGCTTCTGGTACAGTGGTAGATACGCAGTATTTT. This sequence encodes CATASGTVVDTQYF.

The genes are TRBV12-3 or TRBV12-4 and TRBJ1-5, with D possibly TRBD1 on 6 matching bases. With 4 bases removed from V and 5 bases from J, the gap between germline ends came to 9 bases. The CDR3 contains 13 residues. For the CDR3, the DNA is TGTGCCAGCAGTTCCTCAGGGGATCAGCCCCAGCATTTT. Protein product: CASSSSGDQPQHF.

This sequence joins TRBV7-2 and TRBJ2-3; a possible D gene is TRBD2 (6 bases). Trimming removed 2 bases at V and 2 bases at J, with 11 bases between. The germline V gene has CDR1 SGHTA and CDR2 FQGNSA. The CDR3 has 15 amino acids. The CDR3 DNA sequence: TGTGCCAGCAGCTTAATACCGGGGGACACAGATACGCAGTATTTT. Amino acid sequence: CASSLIPGDTDTQYF. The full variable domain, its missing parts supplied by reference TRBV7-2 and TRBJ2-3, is GAGVSQSPSNKVTEKGKDVELRCDPISGHTALYWYRQSLGQGLEFLIYFQGNSAPDKSGLPSDRFSAERTGGSVSTLTIQRTQQEDSAVYLCASSLIPGDTDTQYFGPGTRLTVL.

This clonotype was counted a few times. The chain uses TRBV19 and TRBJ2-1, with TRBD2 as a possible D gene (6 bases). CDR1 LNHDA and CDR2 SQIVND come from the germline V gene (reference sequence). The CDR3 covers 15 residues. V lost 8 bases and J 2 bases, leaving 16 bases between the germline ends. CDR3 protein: CASSGLNGPYNEQFF. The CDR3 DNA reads TGTGCCAGTTCGGGACTTAATGGCCCCTACAATGAGCAGTTCTTC.

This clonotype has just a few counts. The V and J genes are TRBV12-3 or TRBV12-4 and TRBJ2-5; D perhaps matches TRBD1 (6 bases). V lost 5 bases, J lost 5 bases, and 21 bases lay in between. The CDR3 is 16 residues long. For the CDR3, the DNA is TGTGCCAGCAGTCCCCCGGGGTCAGGAACAGGGGAGACCCAGTACTTC. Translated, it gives CASSPPGSGTGETQYF.

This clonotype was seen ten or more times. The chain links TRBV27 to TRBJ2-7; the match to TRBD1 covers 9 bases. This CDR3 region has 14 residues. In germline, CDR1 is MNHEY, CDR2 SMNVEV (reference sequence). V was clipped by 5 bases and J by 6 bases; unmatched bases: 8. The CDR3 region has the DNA TGTGCCAGCAGTGACGGGACAGGGAGGGCCGAGCAGTACTTC. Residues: CASSDGTGRAEQYF.

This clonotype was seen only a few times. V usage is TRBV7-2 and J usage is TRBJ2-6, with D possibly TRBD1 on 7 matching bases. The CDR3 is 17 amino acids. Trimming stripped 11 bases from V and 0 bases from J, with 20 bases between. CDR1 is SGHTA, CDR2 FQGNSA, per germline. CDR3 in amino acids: CAVRGGAEGSGANVLTF. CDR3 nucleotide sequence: TGTGCCGTCCGAGGGGGCGCGGAGGGCTCTGGGGCCAACGTCCTGACTTTC.

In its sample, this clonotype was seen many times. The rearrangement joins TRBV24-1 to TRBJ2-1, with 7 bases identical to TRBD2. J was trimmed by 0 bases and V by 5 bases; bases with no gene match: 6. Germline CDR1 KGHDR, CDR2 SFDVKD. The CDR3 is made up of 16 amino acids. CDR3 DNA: TGTGCCACCAGTGGGAGCGGGGCCAGCTCCTACAATGAGCAGTTCTTC. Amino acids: CATSGSGASSYNEQFF.

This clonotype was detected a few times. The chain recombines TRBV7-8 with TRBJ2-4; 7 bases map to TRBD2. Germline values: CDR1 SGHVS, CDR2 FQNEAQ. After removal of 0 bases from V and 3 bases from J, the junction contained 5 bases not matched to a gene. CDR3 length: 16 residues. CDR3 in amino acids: CASSLATGTIKNIQYF. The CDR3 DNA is TGTGCCAGCAGCTTAGCCACCGGGACTATCAAAAACATTCAGTACTTC.

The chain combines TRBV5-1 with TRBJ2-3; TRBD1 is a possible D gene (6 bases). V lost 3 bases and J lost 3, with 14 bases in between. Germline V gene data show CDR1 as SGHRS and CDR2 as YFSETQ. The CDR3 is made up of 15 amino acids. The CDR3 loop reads CASSYQGMETDTQYF. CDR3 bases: TGCGCCAGCAGCTACCAGGGGATGGAAACAGATACGCAGTATTTT.